This T cell receptor beta chain derives from a study of T cell changes during pregnancy in multiple sclerosis. TCRdb's copy holds only in-frame clones and misses some; the assay was immunoSEQ multiplex PCR. The sample records 70,000 to 95,000 clones, approximately 89% being singletons. This CDR3 region has 14 residues. The V segment lost 5 bases and the J segment 3 bases; nucleotides outside the gene matches: 6. Germline CDR1 and CDR2: MNHNY and SVGAGI (reference sequence). In its sample, this clone was seen once. The sequence was collected from a female donor with multiple sclerosis, enrolled in a pregnancy study. The starting material was peripheral blood, obtained before pregnancy. V gene TRBV6-6 combines with J gene TRBJ1-1; 7 bases are shared with TRBD1. The CDR3 DNA reads TGTGCCAGCAGTAGAGAGGGGGCGGACACTGAAGCTTTCTTT. Its protein is CASSREGADTEAFF.